This T cell receptor (beta chain) is from a study of graft-versus-host responses after intestinal transplantation. Study details: Every one of the recipients received anti-thymocyte globulin induction and afterwards took tacrolimus and steroids for roughly three years. Study-wide findings and caveats: Analysis identified GvH clones in recipient marrow, with some appearing first in ileum or blood.

In regard to this clone: What it binds is not known.

Clones were read by immunoSEQ multiplex PCR, and TCRdb kept only the in-frame ones, dropping some. The sample includes about 73,000 clones, about 90% of them seen just once. The CDR3 sequence is 16 residues long. Trimming took 1 base from V and 7 from J, leaving 17 bases between them. The germline V gene encodes CDR1 LNHDA and CDR2 SQIVND (reference sequence). This sample comprised unstimulated CD8+ T cells sorted from spleen or lymph node cells, obtained before transplant. The sequence was obtained from a human donor who was the organ donor for an intestinal transplant. The rearrangement joins TRBV19 to TRBJ1-3; no clear D gene. The CDR3 nucleotides are TGTGCCAGTAGTATAGCTAACAGCCGTGATTCGAACACCATATATTTT. Amino acids: CASSIANSRDSNTIYF.